This TCR beta chain emerged from a study of blood T cell repertoires in COVID-19. Study-wide context: The cDNA or gDNA used as material had been derived from T cells, B-cell-depleted T cells, or PBMCs.

Under the authors' procedure: The authors estimated nucleated cell counts from reference gene primer amplification. Libraries were prepared by immunoSEQ multiplex PCR; TCRdb keeps only in-frame clonotypes and omits some of them. The V and J calls and the clone size are those of that table, but D and trimming were determined from the DNA. The table shows approximately 150,000 clones, with 80% to 90% occurring only once. The receptor's source is a woman between 50 and 59 years old with COVID-19, enrolled during active disease. Material for sequencing was peripheral blood.

The CDR3 DNA is TGTGCCAGCGGGGGCGGGGCCAAAAACATTCAGTACTTC. This codes for CASGGGAKNIQYF. The rearrangement joins TRBV12-3 or TRBV12-4 to TRBJ2-4, with D possibly being TRBD1 (6 bases). Trimming cost V 8 bases and J 1 base, with 9 bases left between them. This CDR3 comprises 13 residues.